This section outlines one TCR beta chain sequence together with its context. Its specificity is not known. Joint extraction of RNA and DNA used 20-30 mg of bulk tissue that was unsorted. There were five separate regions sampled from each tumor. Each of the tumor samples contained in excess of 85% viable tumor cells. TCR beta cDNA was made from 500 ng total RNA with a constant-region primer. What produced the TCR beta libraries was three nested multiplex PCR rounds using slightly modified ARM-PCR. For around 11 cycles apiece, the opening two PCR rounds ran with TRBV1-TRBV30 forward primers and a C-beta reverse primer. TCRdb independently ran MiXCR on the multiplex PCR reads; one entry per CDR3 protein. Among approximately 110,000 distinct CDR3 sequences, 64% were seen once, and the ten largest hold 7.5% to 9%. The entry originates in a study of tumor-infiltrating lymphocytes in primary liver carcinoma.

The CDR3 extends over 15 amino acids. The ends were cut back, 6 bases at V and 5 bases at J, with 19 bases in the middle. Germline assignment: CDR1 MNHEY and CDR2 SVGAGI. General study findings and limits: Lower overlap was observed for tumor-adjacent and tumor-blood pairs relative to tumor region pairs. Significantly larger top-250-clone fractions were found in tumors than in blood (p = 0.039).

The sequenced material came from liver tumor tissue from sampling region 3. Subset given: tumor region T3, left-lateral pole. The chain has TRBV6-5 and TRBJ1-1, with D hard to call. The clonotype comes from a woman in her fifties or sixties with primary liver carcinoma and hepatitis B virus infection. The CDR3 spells CASRRSSGMSTEAFF. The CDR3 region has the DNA TGTGCCAGCAGACGGTCGTCGGGGATGAGTACTGAAGCTTTCTTT.